Sequencing of this TCR beta chain was carried out in a study of Ad26.COV2.S vaccination and SARS-CoV-2 variants. Study summary: This donor came from the COV1001 trial of Ad26.COV2.S. Study-level points and caveats: Spike-specific TCR breadth in vaccine recipients exceeded that seen in placebo recipients. Recipients of either vaccine or placebo displayed similar breadth of non-spike TCRs.

Concerning this clone: Its antigen remains unknown.

This sample's treatment: some 20 received Ad26.COV2.S at low or high dose, single or two shots; 5 received placebo; per-sample allocation not given. Collection of the samples took place on day 63 after the first injection of vaccine or placebo. Only in-frame clones appear in the TCRdb table, and some are missing; sequencing was by immunoSEQ multiplex PCR. The data hold approximately 480,000 clones, with 87% observed a single time. This specimen consisted of peripheral blood, obtained in a trial of Ad26.COV2.S vaccine versus placebo. The clonotype was recovered from a person aged 18 to 65 who received the Ad26.COV2.S COVID-19 vaccine or a placebo.

The CDR3 sequence is CASSSGLDEQYF. The CDR3 region has the DNA TGCGCCAGCAGCTCGGGACTCGACGAGCAGTACTTC. V is TRBV5-1 and J is TRBJ2-7; a weak D match, TRBD2 (6 bases). This CDR3 has 12 residues. CDR1 SGHRS and CDR2 YFSETQ come from the germline V gene. The V gene lost 3 bases and the J gene lost 5 bases, with 9 bases spanning the gap.